This is a list of T cell receptor beta chains from one sample in a study of Ad26.COV2.S vaccination and SARS-CoV-2 variants. Libraries were prepared by immunoSEQ multiplex PCR; TCRdb keeps only in-frame clonotypes and omits some of them. The data contain around 350,000 clones, approximately 85% of them singletons. The material was peripheral blood, obtained in a trial of Ad26.COV2.S vaccine versus placebo. The source of these receptors is a person between 18 and 59 years old who received the Ad26.COV2.S COVID-19 vaccine or a placebo. CDR3s include the opening cysteine and the closing phenylalanine or tryptophan. The D gene is left open where the match is weak. Clone size is given for some rows only: seen once, a few or many times, or a class if the clone is expanded.

>NA|TRBD2|TRBV4-3|TRBJ2-7
CASSQLGLVGPYEQYF
TGCGCCAGCAGCCAATTAGGACTAGTGGGGCCCTACGAGCAGTACTTC
>NA|NA|TRBV30|TRBJ2-2
CAWSAQLIAVGELFF
TGTGCCTGGAGTGCTCAGCTTATAGCGGTCGGGGAGCTGTTTTTT
>NA|NA|TRBV10-3|TRBJ2-7
CATRGEGLYEQYF
TGTGCCACCAGGGGCGAGGGACTCTACGAGCAGTACTTC
>NA|NA|TRBV15|TRBJ1-2
CATSREVMGRGWSSGGYTF
TGTGCCACCAGCAGAGAGGTTATGGGCAGGGGCTGGAGCTCCGGTGGCTACACCTTC
>few|NA|TRBV6-2/TRBV6-3|TRBJ1-2
CASSYPRNRQYNYGYTF
TGTGCCAGCAGTTACCCCCGGAATCGACAGTATAACTATGGCTACACCTTC
>NA|NA|TRBV5-6|TRBJ2-1
CASSLEVGIRNEQFF
TGTGCCAGCAGCCTGGAGGTCGGGATTCGCAATGAGCAGTTCTTC
>NA|NA|TRBV19|TRBJ1-4
CASSSPRLNNEKLFF
TGTGCCAGTAGCTCCCCCAGACTTAATAATGAAAAACTGTTTTTT
>NA|TRBD1|TRBV7-2|TRBJ1-6
CASSLLDRANSPLHF
TGTGCCAGCAGCTTACTTGACAGGGCTAATTCACCCCTCCACTTT
>NA|TRBD1|TRBV7-8|TRBJ1-6
CASSRGTGGSSNSPLHF
TGTGCCAGCAGCCGGGGGACAGGGGGCTCTTCGAATTCACCCCTCCACTTT
>NA|NA|TRBV2|TRBJ2-7
CASSSNPGQYF
TGTGCCAGCAGTTCCAACCCGGGGCAGTACTTC
>NA|NA|TRBV18|TRBJ2-7
CASSSSYEQYF
TGTGCCAGCTCATCCTCCTACGAGCAGTACTTC
>NA|TRBD1|TRBV7-7|TRBJ2-1
CASSPTKQGATYNEQFF
TGTGCTAGCAGCCCCACAAAACAGGGGGCCACCTACAATGAGCAGTTCTTC
>NA|NA|TRBV18|TRBJ2-2
CASSPIRASASGELFF
TGTGCCAGCTCACCAATCCGGGCATCCGCCTCCGGGGAGCTGTTTTTT
>NA|TRBD1|TRBV19|TRBJ1-5
CASSIRQGASLGNQPQHF
TGTGCCAGTAGTATTCGGCAGGGGGCTTCCTTAGGCAATCAGCCCCAGCATTTT
>NA|TRBD1|TRBV6-5|TRBJ1-1
CASGTGRTEAFF
TGTGCCAGCGGGACAGGGCGCACTGAAGCTTTCTTT
>NA|NA|TRBV2|TRBJ2-1
CASRIDSPQFF
TGTGCCAGCAGGATTGACAGTCCGCAGTTCTTC
>NA|TRBD1|TRBV6-5|TRBJ2-1
CASSYSGQGPYNEQFF
TGTGCCAGCAGCTACTCCGGACAGGGGCCGTACAATGAGCAGTTCTTC
>once|NA|TRBV10-3|TRBJ2-5
CAISETSVQETQYF
TGTGCCATCAGTGAGACTTCAGTCCAAGAGACCCAGTACTTC
>NA|NA|TRBV19|TRBJ1-6
CASSMPYRSSYNSPLHF
TGTGCCAGTAGTATGCCCTACAGAAGCTCCTATAATTCACCCCTCCACTTT
>NA|TRBD2|TRBV5-4|TRBJ2-5
CASSLASGRAGETQYF
TGTGCCAGCAGCTTGGCGAGCGGGAGGGCCGGTGAGACCCAGTACTTC
>few|NA|TRBV7-2|TRBJ1-2
CASSSKTLNYGYTF
TGTGCCAGCAGCTCAAAGACACTAAACTATGGCTACACCTTC
>NA|TRBD1|TRBV11-3|TRBJ1-2
CASSFDRGRLKGYGYTF
TGTGCCAGCAGCTTTGACAGGGGGCGCCTGAAGGGCTATGGCTACACCTTC
>NA|NA|TRBV5-1|TRBJ2-5
CASSLGLGAETQYF
TGCGCCAGCAGCTTGGGTTTGGGAGCTGAGACCCAGTACTTC
>once|NA|TRBV7-8|TRBJ2-3
CASSFLRETDTQYF
TGTGCCAGCAGCTTCCTGAGGGAGACAGATACGCAGTATTTT
>NA|TRBD2|TRBV30|TRBJ2-1
CAWTFTSGAYNEQFF
TGTGCCTGGACGTTTACTAGCGGAGCTTACAATGAGCAGTTCTTC
>once|NA|TRBV27|TRBJ2-2
CASSLLAPTGELFF
TGTGCCAGCAGTCTTCTAGCGCCCACCGGGGAGCTGTTTTTT
>NA|TRBD2|TRBV10-1|TRBJ2-3
CASSLAGLSTDTQYF
TGCGCCAGCAGTCTAGCGGGGCTTAGCACAGATACGCAGTATTTT
>NA|NA|TRBV30|TRBJ2-1
CAWSAGSGDEQFF
TGTGCCTGGAGTGCGGGCAGCGGCGATGAGCAGTTCTTC
>many|NA|TRBV5-1|TRBJ2-6
CASSFRSGANVLTF
TGCGCCAGCAGCTTCCGCTCTGGGGCCAACGTCCTGACTTTC
>NA|TRBD1|TRBV11-2|TRBJ1-2
CASSLGQGGLDGYTF
TGTGCCAGCAGCTTAGGACAGGGTGGATTGGATGGCTACACCTTC
>NA|TRBD2|TRBV27|TRBJ2-3
CASSLGQGLAVVDTQYF
TGTGCCAGCAGTTTGGGTCAGGGACTAGCGGTGGTAGATACGCAGTATTTT
>NA|NA|TRBV6-5|TRBJ1-5
CASSYSQGRQPQHF
TGTGCCAGCAGTTACTCCCAGGGCAGACAGCCCCAGCATTTT
>NA|NA|TRBV6-2/TRBV6-3|TRBJ1-5
CASSYGDSNQPQHF
TGTGCCAGCAGTTACGGGGACAGCAATCAGCCCCAGCATTTT
>NA|NA|TRBV5-1|TRBJ2-5
CASSSTIQTQYF
TGCGCCAGCAGCTCCACGATACAGACCCAGTACTTC
>once|TRBD1|TRBV15|TRBJ1-5
CATSAGTGSNQPQHF
TGTGCCACCAGCGCTGGGACAGGGAGCAATCAGCCCCAGCATTTT
>NA|NA|TRBV19|TRBJ1-2
CASSSQRYGADGYTF
TGTGCCAGTAGTTCCCAACGATACGGGGCGGATGGCTACACCTTC
>NA|NA|TRBV4-1|TRBJ1-1
CASSQVLAGRTEAFF
TGCGCCAGCAGCCAAGTACTCGCGGGACGTACTGAAGCTTTCTTT
>NA|NA|TRBV9|TRBJ1-2
CASSVDPNYGYTF
TGTGCCAGCAGCGTAGACCCTAACTATGGCTACACCTTC
>NA|NA|TRBV7-2|TRBJ1-4
CASSKDSPATNEKLFF
TGTGCCAGCAGCAAAGACTCACCAGCAACTAATGAAAAACTGTTTTTT
>NA|TRBD2|TRBV7-6|TRBJ2-7
CASSFVAGGEIEQYF
TGTGCCAGCAGCTTCGTAGCGGGGGGGGAGATCGAGCAGTACTTC
>few|NA|TRBV25-1|TRBJ1-6
CASSELSSPLHF
TGTGCCAGCAGTGAATTATCCTCACCCCTCCACTTT
>few|NA|TRBV7-9|TRBJ1-5
CASSLLGDYQPQHF
TGTGCCAGCAGCTTACTCGGTGATTATCAGCCCCAGCATTTT
>NA|TRBD1|TRBV5-1|TRBJ2-2
CASSWDRGGTGELFF
TGCGCCAGCAGCTGGGACAGGGGAGGTACCGGGGAGCTGTTTTTT
>NA|NA|TRBV9|TRBJ2-5
CASSVGSWATQYF
TGTGCCAGCAGCGTAGGCAGTTGGGCGACCCAGTACTTC
>NA|NA|TRBV5-5|TRBJ1-3
CASSPVGWSSGNTIYF
TGTGCCAGCAGCCCGGTCGGTTGGAGCTCTGGAAACACCATATATTTT
>NA|NA|TRBV4-1|TRBJ1-2
CASSQADSGWYTF
TGCGCCAGCAGCCAGGCTGACAGTGGATGGTACACCTTC
>NA|TRBD1|TRBV5-5|TRBJ2-2
CASSFWTGFRPGELFF
TGTGCCAGCAGCTTCTGGACAGGGTTTCGACCCGGGGAGCTGTTTTTT
>NA|TRBD2|TRBV9|TRBJ2-2
CASGGGGLPGELFF
TGTGCCAGCGGCGGGGGAGGATTGCCCGGGGAGCTGTTTTTT
>NA|NA|TRBV10-3|TRBJ2-7
CAIGDFEQYF
TGTGCCATCGGTGACTTCGAGCAGTACTTC
>NA|NA|TRBV6-5|TRBJ1-4
CASRLGQGEKLFF
TGTGCCAGCAGACTGGGACAAGGTGAAAAACTGTTTTTT
>NA|NA|TRBV19|TRBJ1-5
CASSIVGGNQPQHF
TGTGCCAGTAGTATCGTCGGGGGCAATCAGCCCCAGCATTTT
>NA|NA|TRBV19|TRBJ2-3
CASSIGRSGGGPDTQYF
TGTGCCAGTAGTATAGGGAGGAGCGGAGGAGGGCCAGATACGCAGTATTTT
>NA|NA|TRBV2|TRBJ2-2
CASSDRKGVNTGELFF
TGTGCCAGCAGTGATCGAAAAGGGGTCAACACCGGGGAGCTGTTTTTT